The present T cell receptor (beta chain) was sequenced within a study of T cell responses to AZD1222 COVID-19 vaccine. The study's findings and limits: Recipients of two AZD1222 doses showed rising Spike-specific TCR breadth and depth. Repertoire samples came only from after the peak T cell response.

This CDR3 spans 12 amino acids. V lost 6 bases, J lost 4 bases, and 7 bases lay in between. Looked up from germline, CDR1 is MNHEY and CDR2 is SVGAGI. Profiled with immunoSEQ multiplex PCR; TCRdb holds only in-frame clones, not every one. Among approximately 120,000 clones, approximately 82% were seen once, and the ten largest hold about 25%. Remarks on this clone: Its antigen remains unidentified.

The source material was peripheral blood, sampled 28 days after the second AZD1222 dose. J is TRBJ1-5 and V is TRBV6-5; no reliable D call. The TCR was taken from an adult who received the AZD1222 COVID-19 vaccine. Here the CDR3 reads CASSGDNQPQHF. CDR3 sequence (DNA): TGTGCCAGCAGCGGGGATAATCAGCCCCAGCATTTT.